One and the same sample provided the 3 T cell receptor beta chains below, sequenced in a study of blood T cell repertoires in COVID-19. The method was immunoSEQ multiplex PCR; TCRdb's version includes in-frame clones alone and lacks a portion of them. The profile shows about 110,000 clones, 76% of them singletons. The sequenced material came from peripheral blood. The receptors were gathered from a woman older than 75 with acute or convalescent COVID-19.

This clone was seen once. V is TRBV18 and J is TRBJ1-1; a weak D match, TRBD1 (6 bases). V was pared by 3 bases and J by 4 bases, with 15 bases between. This CDR3 region has 15 residues. Germline lookup yields CDR1 KGHSH and CDR2 LQKENI. The CDR3 spells CASSPSQGITTEAFF. CDR3 DNA: TGTGCCAGCTCACCCTCGCAGGGGATTACCACTGAAGCTTTCTTT.

In nucleotides, the CDR3 is TGTGCCAGCAAGGCCGGGGGACAGAGCACCGGGGAGCTGTTTTTT. It yields the protein CASKAGGQSTGELFF. This chain links TRBV27 with TRBJ2-2, with TRBD1 as a possible D gene (7 bases). V lost 7 bases to trimming and J lost 4 bases, with 16 bases between them. The CDR3 length is 15 residues. CDR1 MNHEY and CDR2 SMNVEV come from the germline V gene (reference sequence).

The rearrangement joins TRBV19 to TRBJ2-1; D may be TRBD1 (5 bases). Germline CDR1 reads LNHDA; CDR2 reads SQIVND (reference sequence). V lost 1 base and J 7 bases, leaving 14 bases between the germline ends. This CDR3 spans 15 amino acids. The CDR3 DNA is TGTGCCAGTAGTATAGGGCTGAATCACAGGAATGAGCAGTTCTTC. Protein product: CASSIGLNHRNEQFF.